Listed here are 14 T cell receptor beta chains from one sample, sequenced in a study of human T cells and chemical hapten exposure. MiXCR was run by TCRdb on the RACE reads, yielding one entry per CDR3 protein. Of tens of thousands of distinct CDR3 sequences in the sample, approximately 9.8% are singletons; the top ten hold around 14%. The time point here: pre-sensitization, week 0. Treatment noted: therapeutic diphenylcyclopropenone sensitization with weekly scalp DPC. The source was whole blood, collected in connection with sensitization to the hapten diphenylcyclopropenone (DPC). These receptors were obtained from a woman aged 40-49 years with alopecia areata. Some clones in this sample may be carry-over from other donors' samples.

Notes on this clonotype: The junction differs from germline at one of its ends, possibly a read error. J is TRBJ1-1 and V is TRBV12-5; D ambiguous. In germline, CDR1 is LGHNT, CDR2 FRNRAP. This CDR3 is 13 amino acids long. The CDR3 is CASGLKGNAEAFF. As DNA, the CDR3 is TGTGCTAGTGGTTTGAAAGGGAACGCTGAAGCTTTCTTT.

The chain uses TRBV6-1 and TRBJ2-2; 10 positions agree with TRBD1. V was pared by 3 bases and J by 7 bases, with 5 bases of the junction left unmatched. The length of the CDR3 is 15 residues. Germline V CDR1 and CDR2: MNHNS, SASEGT. DNA of the CDR3: TGTGCCAGCAGTGACTGGGGGACAGGGGTCGGGGAGCTGTTTTTT. This encodes CASSDWGTGVGELFF.

This clonotype was counted at least ten times. The J gene is TRBJ1-6, the V gene TRBV11-2; TRBD1 matches 9 bases. The CDR3 length is 12 residues. Germline-derived CDR1 and CDR2 are SGHAT and FQNNGV. V gave up 7 bases and J gave up 13 bases; unmatched junction bases: 5. The CDR3 loop is CASKTGGWPLHF. The CDR3 DNA is TGTGCCAGCAAAACAGGGGGCTGGCCCCTCCACTTT.

This clonotype was observed many times. The chain combines TRBV18 with TRBJ1-3, with no clear D. CDR1 KGHSH and CDR2 LQKENI come from the germline V gene. The CDR3 spans 14 residues. V was trimmed by 3 bases and J by 5 bases, leaving 11 bases between them. The CDR3 loop is CASSPPGVRNTIYF. CDR3 in DNA: TGTGCCAGCTCACCCCCCGGCGTCCGAAACACCATATATTTT.

The chain is built from TRBV27 and TRBJ2-3; 9 bases are shared with TRBD2. From germline, CDR1 is MNHEY and CDR2 SMNVEV (reference sequence). The CDR3 extends over 15 amino acids. J was trimmed by 0 bases and V by 6 bases; bases with no gene match: 4. The CDR3 protein is CASRTSGRSTDTQYF. DNA of the CDR3: TGTGCCAGCAGAACTAGCGGGCGTAGCACAGATACGCAGTATTTT.

The V and J genes are TRBV5-4 and TRBJ2-2; TRBD1 is a possible D gene (6 bases). With 4 bases removed from V and 4 bases from J, the gap between germline ends came to 14 bases. Per germline, CDR1 SGHNT and CDR2 YYREEE (reference sequence). The CDR3 sequence is 15 residues long. The CDR3 DNA sequence: TGTGCCAGCAGCGCCCCCCAGGGGCCCACCGGGGAGCTGTTTTTT. It encodes CASSAPQGPTGELFF.

This clonotype was recorded many times. This chain links TRBV6-2 or TRBV6-3 with TRBJ2-3; TRBD1 matches 10 bases. Germline lookup yields CDR1 MNHEY and CDR2 SVGEGT. J lost 5 bases, V lost 6 bases, and 8 bases had no gene match. The CDR3 is 15 amino acids. The CDR3: CASSPRDRGGDTQYF. The CDR3 DNA is TGTGCCAGCAGCCCCCGGGACAGGGGAGGAGATACGCAGTATTTT.

This clonotype was found a few times. The chain combines TRBV15 with TRBJ2-2, with D possibly being TRBD1 (5 bases). The germline V gene encodes CDR1 LNHNV and CDR2 YYDKDF (reference sequence). Trimming stripped 0 bases from V and 4 bases from J, with 12 bases between. The CDR3 spans 16 residues. Here the CDR3 reads CATSRDRPGPTGELFF. The CDR3 DNA reads TGTGCCACCAGCAGAGATCGGCCAGGGCCCACCGGGGAGCTGTTTTTT.

There are many counts of this clonotype. This chain joins TRBV2 and TRBJ1-5; 8 nucleotides match TRBD1. J was trimmed by 4 bases and V by 5 bases; bases with no gene match: 7. Looked up from germline, CDR1 is SNHLY and CDR2 is FYNNEI. This CDR3 is built from 15 residues. In nucleotides, the CDR3 is TGTGCCAGCAGTTCCAGGGGGCTTCGGAATCAGCCCCAGCATTTT. This translates into CASSSRGLRNQPQHF.

This clonotype was seen ten or more times. The rearrangement links TRBV11-2 to TRBJ2-1, with 10 bases matching TRBD2. The junction had 4 bases not matched to a gene; V was cut back by 5 bases and J by 3 bases. Germline loops: CDR1 SGHAT, CDR2 FQNNGV. CDR3 length: 15 residues. The CDR3, as DNA: TGTGCCAGCAGCCCAACTAGCGGGGACTACAATGAGCAGTTCTTC. It specifies CASSPTSGDYNEQFF.

This clonotype was seen at least ten times. The rearrangement joins TRBV4-1 to TRBJ1-5; the D is unclear. Trimming cost V 0 bases and J 7 bases, with 13 bases left between them. Germline V CDR1 and CDR2: MGHRA, YSYEKL. CDR3 length equals 15 residues. The CDR3 here is CASSQDWAAIQPQHF. CDR3 DNA sequence: TGCGCCAGCAGCCAAGATTGGGCAGCTATACAGCCCCAGCATTTT.

This clonotype has a handful of counts. The J gene is TRBJ2-3, the V gene TRBV20-1; D is perhaps TRBD1 (6 bases). This CDR3 is 12 amino acids long. The V gene lost 7 bases and the J gene lost 5 bases, with 13 bases spanning the gap. Germline V gives CDR1 DFQATT, CDR2 SNEGSKA (reference sequence). CDR3 DNA sequence: TGCAGTGGGGAGCAGGGGCAAGATACGCAGTATTTT. This encodes CSGEQGQDTQYF.

Ten or more counts support this clonotype. J is TRBJ2-3 and V is TRBV11-3; TRBD1 is a possible D gene (6 bases). The V gene's germline CDR1 is SGHNT and CDR2 YENEEA. This CDR3 is 15 amino acids long. Trimming removed 5 bases at V and 4 bases at J, with 16 bases between. The CDR3 region has the DNA TGTGCCAGCAGCCTACTTCTGAAGGGGGCAGATACGCAGTATTTT. It encodes CASSLLLKGADTQYF.

This sequence joins TRBV7-9 and TRBJ2-3; D unclear. This CDR3 spans 15 amino acids. CDR1 is SEHNR and CDR2 is FQNEAQ in the germline V gene (reference sequence). Deletions cut 5 bases from V and 0 bases from J, with 12 bases between. CDR3 bases: TGTGCCAGCAGCCGGACGGATCCTAGCACAGATACGCAGTATTTT. Amino acid sequence: CASSRTDPSTDTQYF.